These 32 T cell receptor beta chains came from one sample sequenced in a study of OX40 agonist ivuxolimab in advanced cancers. Measured with immunoSEQ multiplex PCR; TCRdb has only the in-frame clones, and not every one. The sample holds 100,000 or so clones; approximately 84% are singletons and the top ten take approximately 1.9%. Here the sequenced sample was CD4+ or CD8+ T cells sorted from blood, taken in a trial of the OX40 agonist ivuxolimab. The receptors derive from an adult with an advanced solid tumor such as melanoma, head and neck, liver or kidney cancer.

The J gene is TRBJ2-3, the V gene TRBV4-2, with D perhaps given as TRBD1 or TRBD2 (6 bases each). V was clipped by 0 bases and J by 7 bases, with 17 bases between them. The V gene's germline CDR1 is LGHNA and CDR2 YNFKEQ. CDR3 length equals 16 residues. The CDR3 spells CASSQEQAGTGNTQYF. In DNA, the CDR3 is TGTGCCAGCAGCCAAGAGCAAGCGGGTACAGGGAATACGCAGTATTTT.

As concerns this clone: The junction departs from germline at one end; a sequencing error may be responsible. The chain carries TRBV7-7 and TRBJ2-2; D is possibly TRBD2 (5 bases). Germline V gene data show CDR1 as SSHAT and CDR2 as FNYEAQ (reference sequence). The CDR3 spans 14 residues. CDR3 protein: CASSFGLVTGELFF. The CDR3 nucleotides are TGTGCTAGCAGCTTTGGACTGGTTACCGGGGAGCTGTTTTTT.

The chain combines TRBV6-1 with TRBJ2-7; 8 positions match TRBD2. The CDR3 runs 17 residues. CDR1 is MNHNS, CDR2 SASEGT, per germline. V lost 3 bases to trimming and J lost 1 base; unmatched junction nucleotides: 11. DNA for the CDR3: TGTGCCAGCAGTGATATTATTAGCGGGGAATCATCCTACGAGCAGTACTTC. Its protein is CASSDIISGESSYEQYF.

This rearrangement joins TRBV27 to TRBJ2-1; TRBD2 agrees at 9 bases. There are 19 residues in the CDR3. Germline CDR1 is MNHEY and CDR2 is SMNVEV (reference sequence). V shed 7 bases, J shed 8 bases, and the junction held 24 bases outside the gene matches. The CDR3 DNA reads as TGTGCCAGCAACCCCCTGGGACTAGCCCCCAGAATTGGGCGCGATGAGCAGTTCTTC. This translates into CASNPLGLAPRIGRDEQFF.

The rearrangement links TRBV2 to TRBJ2-6, with unresolved D. The V gene lost 3 bases and the J gene lost 1 base, with 4 bases spanning the gap. CDR1 is SNHLY and CDR2 is FYNNEI in the germline V gene. The CDR3 runs to 14 residues. The CDR3 region is CASSDISGANVLTF. CDR3 DNA: TGTGCCAGCAGTGATATATCTGGGGCCAACGTCCTGACTTTC.

The chain employs TRBV7-6 and TRBJ2-3; no reliable D call. The CDR3 runs to 12 residues. Deletions cut 5 bases from V and 5 bases from J, with 8 bases between. Germline V lookup: CDR1 SGHVS, CDR2 FNYEAQ. Here the CDR3 DNA reads TGTGCCAGCAGCCCCTCCCGAGATACGCAGTATTTT. Its protein product is CASSPSRDTQYF.

The V gene is TRBV5-1, the J gene TRBJ2-3; 9 bases are shared with TRBD1. CDR3 length equals 14 residues. Germline V gene sequence: CDR1 SGHRS, CDR2 YFSETQ. J was trimmed by 6 bases and V by 4 bases; bases with no gene match: 6. CDR3 protein: CASSQTGGQDTQYF. CDR3 in DNA: TGCGCCAGCAGCCAGACAGGGGGGCAGGATACGCAGTATTTT. Using reference TRBV5-1 and TRBJ2-3 for the parts outside the CDR3, the full variable domain is KAGVTQTPRYLIKTRGQQVTLSCSPISGHRSVSWYQQTPGQGLQFLFEYFSETQRNKGNFPGRFSGRQFSNSRSEMNVSTLELGDSALYLCASSQTGGQDTQYFGPGTRLTVL.

The chain combines TRBV5-4 with TRBJ2-1, with TRBD2 matching over 7 bases. Germline V gene lookup returns CDR1 SGHNT and CDR2 YYREEE (reference sequence). The CDR3 has 15 residues. The V segment lost 5 bases and the J segment 5 bases; nucleotides outside the gene matches: 10. The CDR3 sequence: CASSSEGLADNEQFF. The CDR3 nucleotides are TGTGCCAGCAGTTCTGAAGGGCTAGCGGACAATGAGCAGTTCTTC. The complete variable domain, with remaining parts taken from reference TRBV5-4 and TRBJ2-1, reads ETGVTQSPTHLIKTRGQQVTLRCSSQSGHNTVSWYQQALGQGPQFIFQYYREEENGRGNFPPRFSGLQFPNYSSELNVNALELDDSALYLCASSSEGLADNEQFFGPGTRLTVL.

V and J are TRBV4-2 and TRBJ2-1; TRBD2 matches at 11 bases. CDR3 length equals 14 residues. Germline V CDR1 and CDR2: LGHNA, YNFKEQ. V shed 0 bases, J shed 13 bases, and the junction held 5 bases outside the gene matches. Here the CDR3 reads CASSQDITSGSQFF. Here the CDR3 DNA reads TGTGCCAGCAGCCAAGATATCACTAGCGGGAGTCAGTTCTTC.

This clone was seen a handful of times. The genes are TRBV2 and TRBJ1-5; D is unclear. The V gene lost 6 bases and the J gene lost 4 bases, with 7 bases spanning the gap. Germline-derived CDR1 and CDR2 are SNHLY and FYNNEI. The CDR3 is 12 amino acids. CDR3 sequence reads: CASRGGNQPQHF. The CDR3, as DNA: TGTGCCAGCAGGGGCGGGAATCAGCCCCAGCATTTT.

The chain couples TRBV19 to TRBJ2-5; D is ambiguous. Germline lookup yields CDR1 LNHDA and CDR2 SQIVND (reference sequence). The CDR3 runs to 13 residues. Trimming shortened V by 2 bases and J by 5 bases, and 9 bases separated the two germline ends. The CDR3 loop is CASSIRFRETQYF. In DNA, the CDR3 is TGTGCCAGTAGTATACGGTTCCGGGAGACCCAGTACTTC. The entire variable domain, with the rest obtained from reference TRBV19 and TRBJ2-5, is as follows: DGGITQSPKYLFRKEGQNVTLSCEQNLNHDAMYWYRQDPGQGLRLIYYSQIVNDFQKGDIAEGYSVSREKKESFPLTVTSAQKNPTAFYLCASSIRFRETQYFGPGTRLLVL.

The CDR3 here is CSVSLAGKINEQFF. CDR3 DNA sequence: TGCAGCGTTTCACTAGCGGGAAAAATTAATGAGCAGTTCTTC. The chain joins TRBV29-1 to TRBJ2-1; the match to TRBD2 covers 10 bases. Germline V gene data show CDR1 as SQVTM and CDR2 as ANQGSEA. J gave up 7 bases and V 5 bases, and 8 bases lay outside the gene matches. This CDR3 has 14 residues.

The CDR3 DNA sequence: TGTGCCAGCAGTTACGATAGCAATCAGCCCCAGCATTTT. Translated: CASSYDSNQPQHF. V usage is TRBV6-6 and J usage is TRBJ1-5, with D unresolved. CDR1 is MNHNY, CDR2 SVGAGI, per germline (reference sequence). The ends were cut back, 2 bases at V and 0 bases at J, with 2 bases in the middle. The CDR3 loop spans 13 amino acids.

The J gene is TRBJ2-5, the V gene TRBV18; 9 bases align to TRBD1. The V and J ends lost 1 base and 4 bases, in that order; junction bases with no gene match: 4. The CDR3 has 15 amino acids. CDR1 is KGHSH and CDR2 is LQKENI in the germline V gene. This CDR3 reads CASSPQQGAVETQYF. As DNA, the CDR3 is TGTGCCAGCTCACCACAACAGGGGGCCGTAGAGACCCAGTACTTC.

This chain joins TRBV7-8 and TRBJ2-5, with D uncertain. CDR1 and CDR2 (germline): SGHVS, FQNEAQ. The CDR3 has 12 residues. Trimming stripped 3 bases from V and 5 bases from J, with 7 bases between. In DNA, the CDR3 is TGTGCCAGCAGCTTTACCCCCGAGACCCAGTACTTC. This codes for CASSFTPETQYF.

The chain links TRBV4-2 to TRBJ1-5; TRBD1 is a possible D gene (5 bases). This CDR3 has 14 amino acids. In germline, CDR1 is LGHNA, CDR2 YNFKEQ. V was clipped by 4 bases and J by 11 bases, with 18 bases between them. This CDR3 reads CASSPKTGTAAQHF. CDR3 coding DNA: TGTGCCAGCAGCCCTAAGACCGGGACCGCGGCCCAGCATTTT.

DNA for the CDR3: TGTGCCAGCAGCAAACAGAGAAACAGGGGGCTTTATGGCTACACCTTC. Its translation is CASSKQRNRGLYGYTF. This rearrangement joins TRBV21-1 to TRBJ1-2; the table gives TRBD1 as D, unverified against the DNA. TRBV21-1 is a documented pseudogene. The CDR3 has 16 amino acids.

This sequence joins TRBV11-2 and TRBJ2-7; D call uncertain. Germline lookup yields CDR1 SGHAT and CDR2 FQNNGV. This CDR3 is built from 16 residues. Trimming left V 5 bases short and J 3 bases short, with 20 bases between. CDR3 nucleotide sequence: TGTGCCAGCAGCCCCTTGCGTGGGCGAACCAACTACGAGCAGTACTTC. Its protein is CASSPLRGRTNYEQYF.

The rearrangement joins TRBV6-1 to TRBJ1-2; no reliable D call. CDR1 and CDR2 from the germline V gene are MNHNS and SASEGT. V lost 2 bases, J lost 2 bases, and 6 bases lay in between. The CDR3 runs to 13 residues. The CDR3 bases are TGTGCCAGCAGTGAACGTAGGAACTATGGCTACACCTTC. It specifies CASSERRNYGYTF.

The chain links TRBV2 to TRBJ2-7, with 7 positions matching TRBD2. Germline loops: CDR1 SNHLY, CDR2 FYNNEI. The CDR3 consists of 14 residues. The ends lost 6 bases at V and 3 bases at J; junction bases unmatched: 8. CDR3 amino acids: CASRASGTHYEQYF. The CDR3 DNA reads as TGTGCCAGCAGAGCCAGCGGGACCCACTACGAGCAGTACTTC. Filled out from reference TRBV2 and TRBJ2-7, the complete variable domain reads EPEVTQTPSHQVTQMGQEVILRCVPISNHLYFYWYRQILGQKVEFLVSFYNNEISEKSEIFDDQFSVERPDGSNFTLKIRSTKLEDSAMYFCASRASGTHYEQYFGPGTRLTVT.

The chain employs TRBV18 and TRBJ2-1; 11 nucleotides line up with TRBD2. V shed 3 bases, J shed 7 bases, and the junction held 2 bases outside the gene matches. Germline CDR1 is KGHSH and CDR2 is LQKENI. The CDR3 has 14 amino acids. CDR3 nucleotides: TGTGCCAGCTCACCGATAGCGGGAGGGAATGAGCAGTTCTTC. Its protein is CASSPIAGGNEQFF.

This clone has more than one count but fewer than ten. This chain uses TRBV19 with TRBJ2-1; 11 bases fit TRBD2. From germline, CDR1 is LNHDA and CDR2 SQIVND (reference sequence). CDR3 length: 16 residues. V shed 5 bases, J shed 6 bases, and the junction held 9 bases outside the gene matches. Written as DNA, the CDR3 is TGTGCCAGTAGTCTTTTTAGCGGGAGGGCCAGCAATGAGCAGTTCTTC. Residues: CASSLFSGRASNEQFF.

The count of this clone is one. The V call is TRBV12-5, the J call TRBJ2-2; 12 bases match TRBD2. The V gene end was trimmed by 6 bases and the J gene end by 8 bases; junction bases not matched to a gene: 16. This CDR3 spans 18 amino acids. The germline gives CDR1 LGHNT, CDR2 FRNRAP. DNA of the CDR3: TGTGCTAGTGGCCTGAAGGACGGACTAGCGGGAATGGGAGGGGAGCTGTTTTTT. Its protein is CASGLKDGLAGMGGELFF.

This chain links TRBV2 with TRBJ1-2, with D hard to call. V was trimmed by 0 bases and J by 8 bases, leaving 13 bases between them. This CDR3 is built from 14 residues. Germline V gene sequence: CDR1 SNHLY, CDR2 FYNNEI. This CDR3 reads CASSEANAFEGYTF. Here the CDR3 DNA reads TGTGCCAGCAGTGAAGCGAACGCTTTCGAGGGCTACACCTTC.

Comments on this clone: A read error may produce the germline difference seen at one junction end. The rearrangement uses TRBV7-7 and TRBJ2-7; D may be TRBD1 or TRBD2 (6 bases each). Germline V gene data show CDR1 as SSHAT and CDR2 as FNYEAQ (reference sequence). The CDR3 spans 14 residues. The CDR3 nucleotides are TGTGCTAGCAGCTCCGGGACGGGGGCCCGGGAGCAGTACTTC. Protein product: CASSSGTGAREQYF.

The CDR3 DNA is TGTGCCAGCAGCCAAGACCCCGGGGGGGACTCCTACAATGAGCAGTTCTTC. It is translated as CASSQDPGGDSYNEQFF. The rearrangement joins TRBV4-2 to TRBJ2-1, with TRBD2 matching over 8 bases. Per germline, CDR1 LGHNA and CDR2 YNFKEQ. CDR3 size: 17 residues. V shed 0 bases and J 0 bases; nucleotides not matched to a gene: 4.

The gene calls are TRBV14 and TRBJ2-1; D gene unclear. This CDR3 contains 13 residues. V was cut by 0 bases and J by 9 bases, with 9 bases left in between. CDR1 and CDR2 (germline): SGHDN, FVKESK. In DNA, the CDR3 is TGTGCCAGCAGCCAAGAACGCGGCGGTGAGCAGTTCTTC. This encodes CASSQERGGEQFF. The variable domain in full, with the rest retrieved from reference TRBV14 and TRBJ2-1, is EAGVTQFPSHSVIEKGQTVTLRCDPISGHDNLYWYRRVMGKEIKFLLHFVKESKQDESGMPNNRFLAERTGGTYSTLKVQPAELEDSGVYFCASSQERGGEQFFGPGTRLTVL.

The chain combines TRBV30 with TRBJ2-3; 8 bases are shared with TRBD2. The CDR3 extends over 14 amino acids. Trimming removed 2 bases from V and 5 bases from J; junction bases left unmatched: 6. The germline gives CDR1 GTSNPN, CDR2 SVGIG (reference sequence). CDR3 DNA sequence: TGTGCCTGGAGTCCAGCGGGAGCTGTAGATACGCAGTATTTT. This gives the protein CAWSPAGAVDTQYF.

The chain recombines TRBV6-1 with TRBJ1-3; D not certain. V was pared by 6 bases and J by 7 bases, with 10 bases between. The CDR3 loop spans 12 amino acids. CDR1 is MNHNS, CDR2 SASEGT, per germline. In nucleotides, the CDR3 is TGTGCCAGCAGGGACGGATGGAACACCATATATTTT. It translates to CASRDGWNTIYF.

In its sample, this clone was seen once. The V call is TRBV29-1, the J call TRBJ2-7; D may be TRBD2 (5 bases). Trimming removed 5 bases from V and 6 bases from J, with 17 bases in between. This CDR3 region has 13 residues. Germline CDR1 is SQVTM and CDR2 is ANQGSEA. The CDR3, as DNA: TGCAGCGTTACCGCTCTCGGGGTTGGCGAGCAGTACTTC. It translates to CSVTALGVGEQYF.

This chain joins TRBV5-6 and TRBJ1-2; a possible D gene is TRBD1 (5 bases). Germline V lookup: CDR1 SGHDT, CDR2 YYEEEE. The V and J ends lost 7 bases and 2 bases respectively, with 9 bases between them. This CDR3 contains 12 residues. The DNA for the CDR3 is TGTGCCAGCCAAGAGGGGAACTATGGCTACACCTTC. It codes for CASQEGNYGYTF.

The V and J genes are TRBV5-1 and TRBJ2-7, with D hard to call. The germline CDR1 and CDR2 sequences are SGHRS and YFSETQ. CDR3 size: 12 residues. V was shortened by 1 base and J by 2 bases, with 4 bases between the two germline ends. The CDR3 loop reads CASSLLPYEQYF. CDR3 DNA sequence: TGCGCCAGCAGCTTGTTACCCTACGAGCAGTACTTC.